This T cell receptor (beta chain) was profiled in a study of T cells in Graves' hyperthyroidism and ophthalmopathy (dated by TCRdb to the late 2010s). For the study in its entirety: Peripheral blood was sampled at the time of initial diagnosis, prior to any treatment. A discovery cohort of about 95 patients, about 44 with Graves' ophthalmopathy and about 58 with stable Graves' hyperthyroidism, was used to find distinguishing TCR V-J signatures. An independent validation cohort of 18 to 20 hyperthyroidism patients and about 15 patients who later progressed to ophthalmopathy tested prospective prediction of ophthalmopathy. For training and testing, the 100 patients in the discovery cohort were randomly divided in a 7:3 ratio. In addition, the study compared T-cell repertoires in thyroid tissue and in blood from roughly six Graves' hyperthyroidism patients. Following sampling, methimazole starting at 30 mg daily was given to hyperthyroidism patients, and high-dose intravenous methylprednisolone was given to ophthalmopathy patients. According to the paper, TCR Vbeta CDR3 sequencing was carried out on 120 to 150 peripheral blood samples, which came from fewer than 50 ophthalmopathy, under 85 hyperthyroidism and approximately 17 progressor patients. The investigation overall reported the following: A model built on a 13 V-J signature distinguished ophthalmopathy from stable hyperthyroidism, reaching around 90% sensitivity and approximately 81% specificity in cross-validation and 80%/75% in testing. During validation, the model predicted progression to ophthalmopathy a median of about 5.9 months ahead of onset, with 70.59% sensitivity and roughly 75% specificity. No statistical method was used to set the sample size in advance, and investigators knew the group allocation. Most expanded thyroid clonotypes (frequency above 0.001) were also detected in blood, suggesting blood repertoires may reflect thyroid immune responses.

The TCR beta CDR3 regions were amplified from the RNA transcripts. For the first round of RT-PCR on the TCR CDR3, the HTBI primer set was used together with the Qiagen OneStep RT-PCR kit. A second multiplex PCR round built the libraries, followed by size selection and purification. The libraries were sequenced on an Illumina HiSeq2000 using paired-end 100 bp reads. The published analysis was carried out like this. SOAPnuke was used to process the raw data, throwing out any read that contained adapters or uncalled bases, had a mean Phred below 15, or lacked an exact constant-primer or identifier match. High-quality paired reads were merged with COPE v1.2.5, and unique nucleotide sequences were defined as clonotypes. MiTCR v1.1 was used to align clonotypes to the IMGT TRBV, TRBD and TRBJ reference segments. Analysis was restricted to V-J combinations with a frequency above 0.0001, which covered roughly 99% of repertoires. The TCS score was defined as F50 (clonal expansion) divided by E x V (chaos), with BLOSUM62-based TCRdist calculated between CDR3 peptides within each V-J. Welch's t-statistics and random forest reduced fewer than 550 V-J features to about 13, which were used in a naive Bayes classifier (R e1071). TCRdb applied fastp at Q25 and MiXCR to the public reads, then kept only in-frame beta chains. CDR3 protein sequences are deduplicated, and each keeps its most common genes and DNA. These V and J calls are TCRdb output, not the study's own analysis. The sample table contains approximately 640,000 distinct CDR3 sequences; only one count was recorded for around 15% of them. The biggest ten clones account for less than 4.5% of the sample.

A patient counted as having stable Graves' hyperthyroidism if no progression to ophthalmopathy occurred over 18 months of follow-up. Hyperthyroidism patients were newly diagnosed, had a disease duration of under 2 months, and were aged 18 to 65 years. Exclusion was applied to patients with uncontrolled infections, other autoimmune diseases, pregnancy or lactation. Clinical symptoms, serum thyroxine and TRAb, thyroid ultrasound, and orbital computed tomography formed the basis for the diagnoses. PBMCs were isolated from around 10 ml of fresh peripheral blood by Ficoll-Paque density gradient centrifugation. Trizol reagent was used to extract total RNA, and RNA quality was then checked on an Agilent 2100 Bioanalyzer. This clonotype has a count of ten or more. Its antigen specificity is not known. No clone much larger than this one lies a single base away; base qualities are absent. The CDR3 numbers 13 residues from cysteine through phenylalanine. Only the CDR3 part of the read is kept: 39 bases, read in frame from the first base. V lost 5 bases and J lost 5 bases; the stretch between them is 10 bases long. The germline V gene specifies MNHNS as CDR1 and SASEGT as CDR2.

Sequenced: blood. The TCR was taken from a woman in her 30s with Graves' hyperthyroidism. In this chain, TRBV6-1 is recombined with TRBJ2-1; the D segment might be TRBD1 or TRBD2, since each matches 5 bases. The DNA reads TGTGCCAGCAGTTGGGGACCAAACAATGAGCAGTTCTTC. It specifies CASSWGPNNEQFF.